These T cell receptor beta chains were read from a single sample in a study of cytomegalovirus exposure and HLA in healthy donors. TCRdb's copy holds only in-frame clones and misses some; the assay was immunoSEQ multiplex PCR. This sample carries over 85,000 clones, around nine tenths of them seen once, and the ten largest clones take under 1.5%. Sequenced input: PBMCs. All receptors derive from a woman in her 30s in good health and CMV-seropositive. The conserved cysteine and the conserved F or W are not part of the CDR3 here.

j_gene: TRBJ2-7
v_gene: TRBV5-4
CDR3aa: ASSTETGSNEQY

j_gene: TRBJ2-3
v_gene: TRBV9
CDR3aa: ASSAGLAGRTDTQY

j_gene: TRBJ2-7
v_gene: TRBV23-1
CDR3aa: ASTLGGSSYEQY

j_gene: TRBJ2-3
v_gene: TRBV6-1
CDR3aa: ASKGPSTDTQY

j_gene: TRBJ1-6
v_gene: TRBV5-1
CDR3aa: ASSFGGTNNSPLH

j_gene: TRBJ1-2
v_gene: TRBV4-1
CDR3aa: ASSQGPGTEANYGYT

j_gene: TRBJ2-1
v_gene: TRBV19
CDR3aa: ASRAGTGIRRDNEQF

j_gene: TRBJ1-1
v_gene: TRBV4-1
CDR3aa: ASSPGQGAYEAF

j_gene: TRBJ2-2
v_gene: TRBV7-9
CDR3aa: ASSPLGRTNTGELF

j_gene: TRBJ2-1
v_gene: TRBV13
CDR3aa: ASSRHVGGRSYNEQF

j_gene: TRBJ2-5
v_gene: TRBV10-3
CDR3aa: AISGGGSSGTQY

j_gene: TRBJ1-1
v_gene: TRBV27
CDR3aa: ASSAVTGTGNTEAF

j_gene: TRBJ1-5
v_gene: TRBV21-1
CDR3aa: ASSKVGGGSNQPQH

j_gene: TRBJ2-5
v_gene: TRBV2
CDR3aa: ASSSSAGAPETQY

j_gene: TRBJ2-1
v_gene: TRBV7-9
CDR3aa: ASSSERTPGNEQF

j_gene: TRBJ1-5
v_gene: TRBV10-3
CDR3aa: AIGSTSGNQPQH

j_gene: TRBJ2-3
v_gene: TRBV10-3
CDR3aa: AISEGQGTDTQY

j_gene: TRBJ1-1
v_gene: TRBV6-1
CDR3aa: ASSWDRGNTEAF

j_gene: TRBJ1-2
v_gene: TRBV7-2
CDR3aa: ASSFPGLGYGYT

j_gene: TRBJ1-2
v_gene: TRBV5-1
CDR3aa: ASSLTGDNYGYT

j_gene: TRBJ2-1
v_gene: TRBV29-1
CDR3aa: SVGQVYNEQF

j_gene: TRBJ2-5
v_gene: TRBV7-7
CDR3aa: ASSLGGRGQTQY

j_gene: TRBJ2-2
v_gene: TRBV23-1
CDR3aa: ASSQFGQGARTGELF

j_gene: TRBJ1-1
v_gene: TRBV13
CDR3aa: ASSLGTGGTLAF

j_gene: TRBJ2-5
v_gene: TRBV6-1
CDR3aa: ASSEFRVEETQY

j_gene: TRBJ2-7
v_gene: TRBV27
CDR3aa: ATSFQTGYEQY

j_gene: TRBJ2-5
v_gene: TRBV29-1
CDR3aa: SVGLSGGFETQY